The sequence of this T cell receptor (beta chain) was determined in a study of molecular identifiers for immune sequencing clone quantification. Findings and caveats of the study: Sharing of a barcode by identical TCR molecules could cause highly expanded clone sizes to be underestimated. In naive cells, under 1% of molecules belonged to clones above 20 RNA copies, against over 97% in effector cells.

The table lists this clonotype with a few counts. Its antigen remains unknown. The CD8+CD4-CCR7+CD45RA+ phenotype defined the sorted naive CD8 T cells. CDR1 is LGHNA and CDR2 is YNFKEQ in the germline V gene. V gave up 3 bases and J gave up 5 bases, with 13 bases separating them. The CDR3 loop spans 14 amino acids. TCRdb reanalysed the PCR reads using MiXCR and keeps one entry per CDR3 protein. The top ten hold about 0.84% of the sample, which has about half a million distinct CDR3 sequences, about 22% seen once. The chain carries TRBV4-2 and TRBJ2-5; tentatively, D is TRBD2 (6 bases). Sequencing input: naive CD8+ T cells from blood, with Jurkat cell RNA spiked in. Sample subset: FACS-sorted CD8+CD4-CCR7+CD45RA+ naive T cells. The TCR comes from a human donor in good health. Some libraries in this study had Jurkat cell RNA spiked in. CDR3 amino acids: CASSQTSSSETQYF. The CDR3, as DNA: TGTGCCAGCAGCCAGACTAGTTCTTCCGAGACCCAGTACTTC.